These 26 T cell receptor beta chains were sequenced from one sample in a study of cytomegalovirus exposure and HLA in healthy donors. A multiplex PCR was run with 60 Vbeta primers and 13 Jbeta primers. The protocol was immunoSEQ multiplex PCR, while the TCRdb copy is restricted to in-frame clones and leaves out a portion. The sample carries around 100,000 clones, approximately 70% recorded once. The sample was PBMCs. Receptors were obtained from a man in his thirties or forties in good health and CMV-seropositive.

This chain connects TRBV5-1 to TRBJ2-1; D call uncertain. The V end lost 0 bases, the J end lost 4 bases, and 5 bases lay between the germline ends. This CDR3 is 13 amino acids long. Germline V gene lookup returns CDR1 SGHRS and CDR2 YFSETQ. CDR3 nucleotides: TGCGCCAGCAGCTTGGTAGCTTACAATGAGCAGTTCTTC. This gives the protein CASSLVAYNEQFF.

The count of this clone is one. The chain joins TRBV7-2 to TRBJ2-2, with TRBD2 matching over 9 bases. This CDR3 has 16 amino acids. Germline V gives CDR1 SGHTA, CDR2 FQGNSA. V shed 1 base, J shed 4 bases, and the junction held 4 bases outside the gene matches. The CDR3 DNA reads TGTGCCAGCAGCTTAGTAGCGGGAGATGGCACCGGGGAGCTGTTTTTT. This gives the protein CASSLVAGDGTGELFF. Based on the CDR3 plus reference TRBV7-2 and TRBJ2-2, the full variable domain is GAGVSQSPSNKVTEKGKDVELRCDPISGHTALYWYRQSLGQGLEFLIYFQGNSAPDKSGLPSDRFSAERTGGSVSTLTIQRTQQEDSAVYLCASSLVAGDGTGELFFGEGSRLTVL.

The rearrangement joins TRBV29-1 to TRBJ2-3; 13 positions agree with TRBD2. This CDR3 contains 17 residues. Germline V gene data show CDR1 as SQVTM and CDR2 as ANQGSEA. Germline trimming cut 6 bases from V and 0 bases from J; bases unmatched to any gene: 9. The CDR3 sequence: CSVSGTSGTISTDTQYF. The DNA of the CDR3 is TGCAGCGTGTCCGGGACTAGCGGGACCATAAGCACAGATACGCAGTATTTT.

CDR3 in amino acids: CASKGRLYNEQFF. CDR3 nucleotides: TGTGCCAGCAAAGGCAGGCTTTACAATGAGCAGTTCTTC. J is TRBJ2-1 and V is TRBV6-5; D unresolved. Deletions cut 7 bases from V and 4 bases from J, with 11 bases between. This CDR3 is built from 13 residues. In germline, CDR1 is MNHEY, CDR2 SVGAGI.

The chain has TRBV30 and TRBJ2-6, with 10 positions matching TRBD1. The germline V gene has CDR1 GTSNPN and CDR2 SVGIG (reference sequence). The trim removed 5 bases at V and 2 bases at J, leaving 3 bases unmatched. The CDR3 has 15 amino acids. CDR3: CAWGTGDAGANVLTF. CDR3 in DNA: TGTGCCTGGGGGACAGGGGATGCTGGGGCCAACGTCCTGACTTTC.

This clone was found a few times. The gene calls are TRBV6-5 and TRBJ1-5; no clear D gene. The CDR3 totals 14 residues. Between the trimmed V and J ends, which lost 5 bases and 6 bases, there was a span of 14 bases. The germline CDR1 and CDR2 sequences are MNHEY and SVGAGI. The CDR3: CASSPYSYRQPQHF. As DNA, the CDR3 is TGTGCCAGCAGTCCTTACTCTTATCGTCAGCCCCAGCATTTT.

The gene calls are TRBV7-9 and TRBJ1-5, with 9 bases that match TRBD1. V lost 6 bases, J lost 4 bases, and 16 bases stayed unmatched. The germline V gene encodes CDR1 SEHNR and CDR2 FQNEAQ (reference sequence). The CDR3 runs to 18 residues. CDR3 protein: CASSSFPSNRGQNQPQHF. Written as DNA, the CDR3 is TGTGCCAGCAGTTCTTTTCCGTCGAACAGGGGGCAAAATCAGCCCCAGCATTTT.

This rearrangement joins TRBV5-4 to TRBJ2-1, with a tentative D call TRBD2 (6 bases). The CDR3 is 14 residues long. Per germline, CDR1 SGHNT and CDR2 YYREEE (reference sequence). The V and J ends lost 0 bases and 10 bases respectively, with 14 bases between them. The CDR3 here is CASSLEGEVSEQFF. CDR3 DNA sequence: TGTGCCAGCAGCTTGGAAGGGGAGGTATCGGAGCAGTTCTTC.

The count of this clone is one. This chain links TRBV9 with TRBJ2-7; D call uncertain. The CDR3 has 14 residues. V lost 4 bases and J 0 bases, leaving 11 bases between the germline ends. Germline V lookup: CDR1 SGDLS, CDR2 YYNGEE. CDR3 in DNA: TGTGCCAGCAGCCCCGGCACTACCTCCTACGAGCAGTACTTC. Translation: CASSPGTTSYEQYF. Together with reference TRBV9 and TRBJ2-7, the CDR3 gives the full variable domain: DSGVTQTPKHLITATGQRVTLRCSPRSGDLSVYWYQQSLDQGLQFLIQYYNGEERAKGNILERFSAQQFPDLHSELNLSSLELGDSALYFCASSPGTTSYEQYFGPGTRLTVT.

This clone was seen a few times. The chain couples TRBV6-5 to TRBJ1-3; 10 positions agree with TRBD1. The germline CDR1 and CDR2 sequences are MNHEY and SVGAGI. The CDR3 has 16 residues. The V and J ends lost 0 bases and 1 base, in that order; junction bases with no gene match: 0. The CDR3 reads CASSYSGQGSGNTIYF. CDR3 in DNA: TGTGCCAGCAGTTACTCGGGACAGGGGTCTGGAAACACCATATATTTT.

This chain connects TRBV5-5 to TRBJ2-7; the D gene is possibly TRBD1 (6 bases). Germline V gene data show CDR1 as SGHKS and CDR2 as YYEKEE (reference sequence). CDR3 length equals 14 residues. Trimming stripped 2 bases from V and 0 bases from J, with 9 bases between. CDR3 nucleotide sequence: TGTGCCAGCAGCTTCCAGGGGAGCTCCTACGAGCAGTACTTC. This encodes CASSFQGSSYEQYF. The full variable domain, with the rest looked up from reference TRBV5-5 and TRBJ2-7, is DAGVTQSPTHLIKTRGQQVTLRCSPISGHKSVSWYQQVLGQGPQFIFQYYEKEERGRGNFPDRFSARQFPNYSSELNVNALLLGDSALYLCASSFQGSSYEQYFGPGTRLTVT.

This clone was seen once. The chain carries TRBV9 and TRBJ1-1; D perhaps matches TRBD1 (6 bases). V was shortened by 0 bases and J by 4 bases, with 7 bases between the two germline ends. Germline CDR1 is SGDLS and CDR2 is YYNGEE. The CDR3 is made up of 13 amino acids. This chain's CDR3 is CASSVARGTEAFF. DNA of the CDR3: TGTGCCAGCAGCGTAGCCAGGGGCACTGAAGCTTTCTTT. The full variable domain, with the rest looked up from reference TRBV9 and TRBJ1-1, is DSGVTQTPKHLITATGQRVTLRCSPRSGDLSVYWYQQSLDQGLQFLIQYYNGEERAKGNILERFSAQQFPDLHSELNLSSLELGDSALYFCASSVARGTEAFFGQGTRLTVV.

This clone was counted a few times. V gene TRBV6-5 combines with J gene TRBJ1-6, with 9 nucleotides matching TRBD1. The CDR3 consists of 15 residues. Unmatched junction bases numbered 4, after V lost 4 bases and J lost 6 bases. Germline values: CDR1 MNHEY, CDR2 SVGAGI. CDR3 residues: CASSWSDRGNSPLHF. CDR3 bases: TGTGCCAGCAGTTGGTCGGACAGGGGTAATTCACCCCTCCACTTT.

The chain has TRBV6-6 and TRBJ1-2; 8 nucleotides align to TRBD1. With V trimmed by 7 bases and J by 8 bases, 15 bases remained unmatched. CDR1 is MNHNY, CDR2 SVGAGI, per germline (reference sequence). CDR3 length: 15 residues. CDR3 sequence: CASTLSFGQGRGYTF. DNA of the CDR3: TGTGCCAGCACCCTCTCATTTGGACAGGGTCGAGGCTACACCTTC.

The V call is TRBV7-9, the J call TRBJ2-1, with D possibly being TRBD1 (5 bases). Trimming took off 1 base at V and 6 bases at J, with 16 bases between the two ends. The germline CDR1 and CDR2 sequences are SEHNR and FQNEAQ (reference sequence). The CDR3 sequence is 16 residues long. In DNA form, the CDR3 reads TGTGCCAGCAGCTTAGAGGGGCGTGGGTTTCGCAATGAGCAGTTCTTC. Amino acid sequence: CASSLEGRGFRNEQFF.

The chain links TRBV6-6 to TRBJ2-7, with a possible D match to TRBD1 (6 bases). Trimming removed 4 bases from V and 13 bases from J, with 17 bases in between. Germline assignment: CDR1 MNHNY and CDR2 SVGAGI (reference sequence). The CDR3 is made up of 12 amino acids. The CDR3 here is CASSSIQGPNYF. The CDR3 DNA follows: TGTGCCAGCAGTTCAATCCAGGGGCCTAATTACTTC.

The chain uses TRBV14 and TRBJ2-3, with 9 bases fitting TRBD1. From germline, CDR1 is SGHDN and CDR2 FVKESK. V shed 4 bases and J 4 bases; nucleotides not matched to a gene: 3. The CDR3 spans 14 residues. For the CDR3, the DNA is TGTGCCAGCAGCCGGGACAGGGTATCAGATACGCAGTATTTT. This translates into CASSRDRVSDTQYF. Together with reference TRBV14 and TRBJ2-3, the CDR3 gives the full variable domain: EAGVTQFPSHSVIEKGQTVTLRCDPISGHDNLYWYRRVMGKEIKFLLHFVKESKQDESGMPNNRFLAERTGGTYSTLKVQPAELEDSGVYFCASSRDRVSDTQYFGPGTRLTVL.

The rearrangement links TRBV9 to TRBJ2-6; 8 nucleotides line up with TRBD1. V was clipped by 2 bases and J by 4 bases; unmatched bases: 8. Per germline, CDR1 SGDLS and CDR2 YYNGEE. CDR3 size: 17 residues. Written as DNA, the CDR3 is TGTGCCAGCAGCGTCGGACAGGGACTCGTCGGGGCCAACGTCCTGACTTTC. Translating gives CASSVGQGLVGANVLTF.

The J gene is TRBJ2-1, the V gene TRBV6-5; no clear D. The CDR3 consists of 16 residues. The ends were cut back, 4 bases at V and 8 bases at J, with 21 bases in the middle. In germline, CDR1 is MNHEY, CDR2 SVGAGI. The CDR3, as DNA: TGTGCCAGCAGTTGGAATATTGTCAGACAACGCGATGAGCAGTTCTTC. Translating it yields CASSWNIVRQRDEQFF.

The DNA of the CDR3 is TGCGCCAGCAGCCTCATGGGGACAGGGGGCATTAATGAGCAGTTCTTC. Protein product: CASSLMGTGGINEQFF. The chain uses TRBV5-1 and TRBJ2-1, with 12 bases matching TRBD1. Germline V gene sequence: CDR1 SGHRS, CDR2 YFSETQ. With 4 bases clipped from V and 7 bases from J, the junction kept 9 bases outside the gene matches. The CDR3 sequence is 16 residues long.

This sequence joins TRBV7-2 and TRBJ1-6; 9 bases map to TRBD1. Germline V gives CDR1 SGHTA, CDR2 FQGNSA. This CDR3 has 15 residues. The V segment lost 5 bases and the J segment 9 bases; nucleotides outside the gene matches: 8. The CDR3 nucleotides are TGTGCCAGCAGCCTGGGACAGGGAGTCGGTTCACCCCTCCACTTT. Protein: CASSLGQGVGSPLHF. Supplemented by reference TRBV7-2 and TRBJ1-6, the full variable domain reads GAGVSQSPSNKVTEKGKDVELRCDPISGHTALYWYRQSLGQGLEFLIYFQGNSAPDKSGLPSDRFSAERTGGSVSTLTIQRTQQEDSAVYLCASSLGQGVGSPLHFGNGTRLTVT.

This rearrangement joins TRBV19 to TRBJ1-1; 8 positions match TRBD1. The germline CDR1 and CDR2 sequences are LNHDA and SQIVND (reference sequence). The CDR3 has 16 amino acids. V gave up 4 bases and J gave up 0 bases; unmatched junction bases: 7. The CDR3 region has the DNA TGTGCCAGTAGTAGGACAGGGACGTCCATGAACACTGAAGCTTTCTTT. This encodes CASSRTGTSMNTEAFF.

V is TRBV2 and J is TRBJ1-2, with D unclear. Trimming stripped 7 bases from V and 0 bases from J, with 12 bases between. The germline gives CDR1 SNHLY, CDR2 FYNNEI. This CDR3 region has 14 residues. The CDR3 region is CASNLPEANYGYTF. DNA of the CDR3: TGTGCCAGCAATCTTCCAGAAGCTAACTATGGCTACACCTTC.

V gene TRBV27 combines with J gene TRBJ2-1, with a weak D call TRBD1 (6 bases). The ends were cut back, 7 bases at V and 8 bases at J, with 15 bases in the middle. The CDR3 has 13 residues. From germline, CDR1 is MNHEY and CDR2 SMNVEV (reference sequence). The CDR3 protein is CASTLRGSDEQFF. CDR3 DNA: TGTGCCAGCACCTTGAGGGGGAGTGATGAGCAGTTCTTC.

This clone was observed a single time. The chain's CDR3 is CASSSLRGEAFF. CDR3 DNA: TGTGCCAGCAGTTCGCTCAGGGGTGAAGCTTTCTTT. The chain combines TRBV2 with TRBJ1-1; D perhaps matches TRBD1 (6 bases). Trimming cost V 5 bases and J 7 bases, with 11 bases left between them. Germline V gene lookup returns CDR1 SNHLY and CDR2 FYNNEI. The CDR3 runs 12 residues.

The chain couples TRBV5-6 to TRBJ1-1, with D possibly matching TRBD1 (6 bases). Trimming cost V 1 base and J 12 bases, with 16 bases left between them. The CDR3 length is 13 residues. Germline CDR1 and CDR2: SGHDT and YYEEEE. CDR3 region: CASSLLAGDGPFF. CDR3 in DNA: TGTGCCAGCAGCTTGTTGGCAGGGGATGGTCCTTTCTTT.